This T cell receptor beta chain was sequenced in a study of blood T cell repertoires in COVID-19 (dated by TCRdb to about 2020). Concerning the study at large: Samples from collaborators originated in the United States, Italy and Spain and spanned both the acute and convalescent phases of COVID-19. The prospective study material was composed of cDNA or gDNA derived from T cells, B-cell-depleted T cells, or PBMCs. The dataset comprised deeply sampled blood TCRbeta repertoires from subjects exposed to, actively infected with, or recovered from COVID-19. A freely available public database, intended as a resource for researchers studying the immune response to SARS-CoV-2, is where the repertoires were released. Samples came from the ongoing ImmuneRACE study (first 160 participants) plus 1,254 subjects from 6 global collaborators. Nearly every sample came with metadata listing a de-identified subject ID, COVID-19 status, age in years and sex. HLA class I and class II types, where available, came from metadata supplied by the sample provider rather than from assay-based typing. Paper-wide results and their limitations: How much clinical and demographic metadata was included differed by source and by participant, and the metadata was provided uncurated.

Collaborating institutions collected whole blood in K2EDTA tubes following their own protocols. Collaborator samples were shipped for TCRbeta analysis as frozen whole blood, isolated PBMCs, or DNA extracted from either sample type. As to this clone: The target of this receptor is not known. There are no base qualities to consult, and no much larger clone falls within one base.

TCRbeta CDR3 regions were amplified from genomic DNA by means of the immunoSEQ Assay, a bias-controlled multiplex PCR. On the study's bioinformatics: The number of nucleated cells in each sample was estimated from the amplification of reference gene primers within the assay. To quantify the absolute abundance of each unique TCRbeta CDR3 rearrangement, sequence reads were collapsed and filtered. For each sample, productive Simpson clonality was calculated as the square root of Simpson's diversity index over productive rearrangements. In TCRdb, the immuneACCESS table is reduced to in-frame sequences with V and J assigned. These tables do not hold every clone; where another copy was compared, an unresolved V gene accounts for under half, and the others remain unexplained. V, J and clone size are those of that table, while D and trimming were read from the DNA. This sample gives about 120,000 clones in total; roughly 81% of them show up just once. The ten largest clones add up to over 9.5% of the sample.

The cysteine opens and the phenylalanine closes a CDR3 of 15 amino acids. Left in the record is the CDR3 DNA by itself, 45 bases read in frame from the first base. As encoded in the germline V gene, CDR1 is MDHEN while CDR2 is SYDVKM. V loses 5 bases at its end and J loses 11 bases; junction bases beyond the gene matches: 17. The sequencing sample was made of peripheral blood. The sequence was collected from a human donor in a cohort sampled during active COVID-19. The V gene is TRBV28 and the J gene is TRBJ1-2; TRBD1 aligns with 7 central bases. For the CDR3, the sequence is CASSPPGQPVPQYTF. In nucleotide form, the sequence is TGTGCCAGCAGTCCCCCGGGACAGCCTGTACCTCAGTACACCTTC.